Each of the 20 T cell receptor beta chains below was sequenced from the same sample in a study of T cells in Graves' hyperthyroidism and ophthalmopathy. It was RNA transcripts that yielded the amplified TCR beta CDR3 regions. HTBI primers were used for first-round RT-PCR of the TCR CDR3. One entry per CDR3 protein results from TCRdb running MiXCR on the multiplex PCR reads. This table has about 610,000 distinct CDR3 sequences, 14% to 15% appearing once. The sequenced sample consisted of blood. The receptors here all came from a woman between 40 and 50 years old with Graves' ophthalmopathy.

This chain connects TRBV12-5 to TRBJ1-1; TRBD1 aligns across 7 bases. V lost 0 bases to trimming and J lost 4 bases; unmatched junction nucleotides: 8. This CDR3 contains 16 residues. Germline CDR1 and CDR2: LGHNT and FRNRAP. CDR3 in DNA: TGTGCTAGTGGTTTGGTACGAGGGGGCGTGGGCACTGAAGCTTTCTTT. Amino acids: CASGLVRGGVGTEAFF.

V and J are TRBV5-1 and TRBJ2-7; possible D gene TRBD2, 5 bases. The V end was cut by 5 bases, the J end by 2 bases, with 11 bases between. The germline gives CDR1 SGHRS, CDR2 YFSETQ. The CDR3 is 13 amino acids. CDR3 region: CASREAVPYEQYF. CDR3 sequence (DNA): TGCGCCAGCAGGGAGGCCGTTCCCTACGAGCAGTACTTC.

This clonotype occurred many times. The chain joins TRBV19 to TRBJ1-2, with D hard to call. Germline V CDR1 and CDR2: LNHDA, SQIVND (reference sequence). The CDR3 consists of 13 residues. Trimming stripped 3 bases from V and 4 bases from J, with 9 bases between. The DNA for the CDR3 is TGTGCCAGTAGTATCAGATCACTCTATGGCTACACCTTC. It yields the protein CASSIRSLYGYTF.

This clonotype showed up just a few times. The chain carries TRBV5-1 and TRBJ2-7, with 9 bases that match TRBD1. The V segment lost 2 bases and the J segment 3 bases; nucleotides outside the gene matches: 6. Germline lookup yields CDR1 SGHRS and CDR2 YFSETQ. CDR3 size: 15 residues. CDR3 DNA sequence: TGCGCCAGCAGCTTCCGCCGGGACAGGGACTACGAGCAGTACTTC. The encoded protein is CASSFRRDRDYEQYF.

This clonotype is labeled medium-sized. The gene calls are TRBV6-2 or TRBV6-3 and TRBJ2-7; 7 bases are a match to TRBD2. Germline values: CDR1 MNHEY, CDR2 SVGEGT. The trim removed 6 bases at V and 4 bases at J, leaving 9 bases unmatched. The CDR3 contains 14 residues. CDR3 in amino acids: CASRSGTTIYEQYF. In DNA, the CDR3 is TGTGCCAGCAGGTCCGGGACTACGATATACGAGCAGTACTTC.

This clonotype was seen at least ten times. The chain joins TRBV7-3 to TRBJ2-5, with D possibly matching TRBD2 (6 bases). The germline V gene encodes CDR1 SGHTA and CDR2 FQGTGA. V lost 6 bases and J lost 1, with 9 bases in between. The CDR3 sequence is 13 residues long. The CDR3 is CASSGGPQETQYF. CDR3 bases: TGTGCCAGCAGTGGAGGGCCCCAAGAGACCCAGTACTTC.

This clonotype was counted ten times or more. The chain has TRBV6-1 and TRBJ2-7; 10 bases agree with TRBD1. This CDR3 contains 15 residues. Germline V CDR1 and CDR2: MNHNS, SASEGT. With 6 bases clipped from V and 3 bases from J, the junction kept 8 bases outside the gene matches. The CDR3 protein is CASRSGQGSRYEQYF. DNA for the CDR3: TGTGCCAGCAGATCGGGACAGGGGAGCCGCTACGAGCAGTACTTC.

This clonotype was counted ten times or more. The chain has TRBV4-2 and TRBJ2-7, with 14 bases identical to TRBD2. This CDR3 has 18 residues. Trimming took 0 bases from V and 9 from J; bases not matched to a gene: 13. Germline V lookup: CDR1 LGHNA, CDR2 YNFKEQ. The CDR3 DNA sequence: TGTGCCAGCAGCCAAGAGGGAGGGACTAGCGGGAGTGTCGACGGGCAGTACTTC. Its translation is CASSQEGGTSGSVDGQYF.

This clonotype was counted many times. This sequence joins TRBV15 and TRBJ2-7; 7 nucleotides align to TRBD1. V lost 3 bases and J lost 5; bases outside the gene matches: 4. The V gene's germline CDR1 is LNHNV and CDR2 YYDKDF (reference sequence). CDR3 length: 13 amino acids. The CDR3 region is CATSSLDRDEQYF. Written as DNA, the CDR3 is TGTGCCACCAGCAGCCTAGACAGGGACGAGCAGTACTTC.

In its sample, this clonotype was seen many times. This chain links TRBV19 with TRBJ2-7, with TRBD1 matching over 8 bases. The V gene end was trimmed by 5 bases and the J gene end by 3 bases; junction bases not matched to a gene: 6. This CDR3 has 14 amino acids. The germline CDR1 and CDR2 sequences are LNHDA and SQIVND (reference sequence). The CDR3 here is CASSARQGNYEQYF. CDR3 in DNA: TGTGCCAGTAGTGCCAGACAGGGGAACTACGAGCAGTACTTC.

The genes are TRBV30 and TRBJ2-7; D may be TRBD1 or TRBD2 (5 bases each). V shed 3 bases and J shed 2 bases, with 20 bases lying between them. Looked up from germline, CDR1 is GTSNPN and CDR2 is SVGIG (reference sequence). The CDR3 sequence is 16 residues long. Here the CDR3 DNA reads TGTGCCTGGAGCGGAACCGTCGGGGCCCTTGCCTACGAGCAGTACTTC. Translated: CAWSGTVGALAYEQYF.

The V and J genes are TRBV12-3 or TRBV12-4 and TRBJ2-7, with 8 bases lining up with TRBD1. The V and J ends lost 2 bases and 4 bases, in that order; junction bases with no gene match: 7. The CDR3 has 15 amino acids. CDR3 sequence: CASSLSSGGGYEQYF. The CDR3 bases are TGTGCCAGCAGTTTAAGCTCAGGGGGCGGGTACGAGCAGTACTTC.

This clonotype appeared many times. The chain is built from TRBV28 and TRBJ2-2; 16 bases match TRBD2. The length of the CDR3 is 21 residues. In germline, CDR1 is MDHEN, CDR2 SYDVKM. J was trimmed by 4 bases and V by 1 base; bases with no gene match: 12. Here the CDR3 reads CASSLLSGTSGRALFTGELFF. The CDR3 DNA follows: TGTGCCAGCAGTTTATTGTCCGGGACTAGCGGGAGGGCCTTATTCACCGGGGAGCTGTTTTTT.

This clonotype was recorded many times. J is TRBJ2-5 and V is TRBV28; 7 bases match TRBD1. V was pared by 3 bases and J by 5 bases, with 12 bases of the junction left unmatched. CDR1 and CDR2 (germline): MDHEN, SYDVKM. The CDR3 is 16 amino acids. The CDR3: CASSLLGGGRGETQYF. The DNA of the CDR3 is TGTGCCAGCAGTTTGCTCGGTGGGGGCAGGGGGGAGACCCAGTACTTC.

This sequence joins TRBV11-2 and TRBJ2-2; the D is unclear. CDR1 is SGHAT, CDR2 FQNNGV, per germline. Trimming cost V 7 bases and J 0 bases, with 18 bases left between them. The length of the CDR3 is 17 residues. The CDR3 protein is CASIPDHGRPNTGELFF. In DNA, the CDR3 is TGTGCCAGCATCCCCGACCACGGCCGACCGAACACCGGGGAGCTGTTTTTT.

This clonotype occurred many times. V gene TRBV28 combines with J gene TRBJ2-7; 7 nucleotides line up with TRBD2. CDR1 and CDR2 from the germline V gene are MDHEN and SYDVKM. With 4 bases clipped from V and 4 bases from J, the junction kept 13 bases outside the gene matches. CDR3 length equals 16 residues. DNA for the CDR3: TGTGCCAGCAGTTCCCTGTGGGGGGGAGAGGATTACGAGCAGTACTTC. Amino acids: CASSSLWGGEDYEQYF. Supplemented by reference TRBV28 and TRBJ2-7, the full variable domain reads DVKVTQSSRYLVKRTGEKVFLECVQDMDHENMFWYRQDPGLGLRLIYFSYDVKMKEKGDIPEGYSVSREKKERFSLILESASTNQTSMYLCASSSLWGGEDYEQYFGPGTRLTVT.

This clonotype was found many times. The V gene is TRBV29-1, the J gene TRBJ1-2; D call uncertain. V lost 3 bases, J lost 0 bases, and 14 bases lay in between. CDR1 and CDR2 (germline): SQVTM, ANQGSEA. The CDR3 has 15 amino acids. This CDR3 reads CSVDAVMGTNYGYTF. As DNA, the CDR3 is TGCAGCGTTGATGCCGTGATGGGTACTAACTATGGCTACACCTTC.

This clonotype has a count of ten or more. The rearrangement uses TRBV6-1 and TRBJ1-1; a weak D match, TRBD1 (6 bases). Trimming removed 1 base at V and 1 base at J, with 16 bases between. CDR3 size: 17 residues. Germline CDR1 reads MNHNS; CDR2 reads SASEGT. The CDR3 DNA reads as TGTGCCAGCAGTGAAGAAAGCGGAGTCAGGGGGAACACTGAAGCTTTCTTT. Translated: CASSEESGVRGNTEAFF.

This clonotype was found many times. The chain is built from TRBV30 and TRBJ1-1; no firm D call. Per the germline V gene, CDR1 is GTSNPN and CDR2 is SVGIG (reference sequence). The CDR3 loop spans 15 amino acids. Trimming pared 0 bases from V and 1 base from J, leaving 12 bases between. The CDR3 DNA reads as TGTGCCTGGAGTGTTACCCCCCCCAGGAACACTGAAGCTTTCTTT. It is translated as CAWSVTPPRNTEAFF.

The chain joins TRBV27 to TRBJ2-7, with D perhaps matching TRBD1 (6 bases). Germline V lookup: CDR1 MNHEY, CDR2 SMNVEV (reference sequence). Trimming took off 4 bases at V and 3 bases at J, with 13 bases between the two ends. The CDR3 has 14 amino acids. The CDR3 reads CASSWTAAGYEQYF. CDR3 in DNA: TGTGCCAGCAGTTGGACAGCGGCAGGCTACGAGCAGTACTTC.